The 26 T cell receptor beta chains reported below all come from one sample, sequenced in a study of cytomegalovirus exposure and HLA in healthy donors. It was with 60 Vbeta and 13 Jbeta primers that the PCR ran. The protocol was immunoSEQ multiplex PCR, while the TCRdb copy is restricted to in-frame clones and leaves out a portion. In the table there are approximately 130,000 clones, around 77% of which are singletons. Source material: PBMCs. Receptors were obtained from a man aged 45-65 years in good health and CMV-seronegative.

This chain connects TRBV11-2 to TRBJ2-5; weak D call: TRBD2 (5 bases). Germline CDR1 and CDR2: SGHAT and FQNNGV. The CDR3 runs to 15 residues. The ends were cut back, 5 bases at V and 5 bases at J, with 18 bases in the middle. This CDR3 reads CASSPRGSGVETQYF. The CDR3 nucleotides read TGTGCCAGCAGCCCACGGGGTAGTGGGGTGGAGACCCAGTACTTC.

V and J are TRBV4-1 and TRBJ2-3; D not certain. V was trimmed by 3 bases and J by 6 bases, leaving 13 bases between them. The CDR3 is made up of 14 amino acids. CDR1 and CDR2 (germline): MGHRA, YSYEKL. CDR3 nucleotide sequence: TGCGCCAGCAGCCAGACAACGGCGCCCGATACGCAGTATTTT. This sequence encodes CASSQTTAPDTQYF.

This chain connects TRBV7-9 to TRBJ2-1; D is perhaps TRBD1 (6 bases). The CDR3 spans 14 residues. Germline CDR1 and CDR2: SEHNR and FQNEAQ (reference sequence). Trimming shortened V by 2 bases and J by 8 bases, and 13 bases separated the two germline ends. This CDR3 is CASSLQDRSDEQFF. Here the CDR3 DNA reads TGTGCCAGCAGCTTACAGGACAGAAGCGATGAGCAGTTCTTC. Filled out from reference TRBV7-9 and TRBJ2-1, the complete variable domain reads DTGVSQNPRHKITKRGQNVTFRCDPISEHNRLYWYRQTLGQGPEFLTYFQNEAQLEKSRLLSDRFSAERPKGSFSTLEIQRTEQGDSAMYLCASSLQDRSDEQFFGPGTRLTVL.

Details on this clone: The same CDR3 is also encoded by other DNA sequences in this sample. V usage is TRBV5-1 and J usage is TRBJ2-5; D possibly corresponds to TRBD1 (7 bases). The germline V and J ends were trimmed by 4 bases and 2 bases, with 12 bases remaining between them. Germline CDR1 and CDR2: SGHRS and YFSETQ. The CDR3 is 14 amino acids. The CDR3: CASSPGDSQETQYF. In DNA form, the CDR3 reads TGCGCCAGCAGCCCGGGGGACAGTCAAGAGACCCAGTACTTC. Drawing the rest from reference TRBV5-1 and TRBJ2-5, the complete variable domain is KAGVTQTPRYLIKTRGQQVTLSCSPISGHRSVSWYQQTPGQGLQFLFEYFSETQRNKGNFPGRFSGRQFSNSRSEMNVSTLELGDSALYLCASSPGDSQETQYFGPGTRLLVL.

The rearrangement links TRBV10-3 to TRBJ2-2; 10 bases match TRBD1. Germline lookup yields CDR1 ENHRY and CDR2 SYGVKD. Trimming cost V 4 bases and J 0 bases; bases outside gene matches: 8. This CDR3 is 18 amino acids long. In DNA, the CDR3 is TGTGCCATCAGTGGGATGGGACAGGGGACCCCGAACACCGGGGAGCTGTTTTTT. Its protein product is CAISGMGQGTPNTGELFF.

A few counts support this clone. V gene TRBV29-1 combines with J gene TRBJ1-2, with 9 nucleotides matching TRBD1. J lost 6 bases, V lost 4 bases, and 3 bases had no gene match. The CDR3 has 12 residues. Germline assignment: CDR1 SQVTM and CDR2 ANQGSEA. CDR3 region: CSVAQGANGYTF. In DNA form, the CDR3 reads TGCAGCGTTGCACAGGGGGCAAATGGCTACACCTTC.

The rearrangement links TRBV6-1 to TRBJ1-1; TRBD1 matches at 11 bases. The V and J ends lost 2 bases and 4 bases, in that order; junction bases with no gene match: 6. This CDR3 region has 16 residues. Looked up from germline, CDR1 is MNHNS and CDR2 is SASEGT. The CDR3 sequence: CASSERTGGMGTEAFF. The DNA for the CDR3 is TGTGCCAGCAGTGAAAGGACAGGGGGCATGGGCACTGAAGCTTTCTTT.

There are a few counts of this clone. The V and J genes are TRBV27 and TRBJ2-3; tentatively, D is TRBD1 (5 bases). In germline, CDR1 is MNHEY, CDR2 SMNVEV (reference sequence). The germline V and J ends were trimmed by 9 bases and 1 base, with 14 bases remaining between them. This CDR3 comprises 14 residues. CDR3 in amino acids: CASQTGAGTDTQYF. The CDR3 region has the DNA TGTGCCAGTCAAACTGGGGCGGGCACAGATACGCAGTATTTT.

This chain uses TRBV9 with TRBJ2-1, with 7 bases aligning to TRBD1. The CDR3 has 15 residues. Germline V lookup: CDR1 SGDLS, CDR2 YYNGEE. The V segment lost 4 bases and the J segment 7 bases; nucleotides outside the gene matches: 11. CDR3 protein: CASSPVQGSRNEQFF. DNA for the CDR3: TGTGCCAGCAGCCCCGTACAGGGGTCGAGGAATGAGCAGTTCTTC.

The chain combines TRBV6-1 with TRBJ2-7; 8 nucleotides line up with TRBD1. This CDR3 region has 15 residues. V was clipped by 6 bases and J by 3 bases; unmatched bases: 10. Germline values: CDR1 MNHNS, CDR2 SASEGT. In DNA form, the CDR3 reads TGTGCCAGCAGCTTAAATGGACAGGGTAGCTACGAGCAGTACTTC. Amino acid sequence: CASSLNGQGSYEQYF.

The genes are TRBV27 and TRBJ1-4, with TRBD1 matching 9 bases. Germline values: CDR1 MNHEY, CDR2 SMNVEV (reference sequence). This CDR3 spans 14 amino acids. Trimming took 8 bases from V and 5 from J; bases not matched to a gene: 6. CDR3 sequence: CASGLTGGNEKLFF. CDR3 DNA sequence: TGTGCCAGCGGGCTGACAGGGGGAAATGAAAAACTGTTTTTT.

J is TRBJ1-5 and V is TRBV27, with TRBD1 as a possible D gene (6 bases). V was clipped by 5 bases and J by 2 bases, with 10 bases between them. The germline CDR1 and CDR2 sequences are MNHEY and SMNVEV (reference sequence). This CDR3 has 14 residues. CDR3 in amino acids: CASSLQGRNQPQHF. The CDR3 DNA reads TGTGCCAGCAGTCTACAGGGACGCAATCAGCCCCAGCATTTT.

The chain recombines TRBV6-5 with TRBJ2-5; D is uncertain. The V gene's germline CDR1 is MNHEY and CDR2 SVGAGI. This CDR3 contains 13 residues. Trimming removed 4 bases at V and 5 bases at J, with 11 bases between. The CDR3, as DNA: TGTGCCAGCAGTTCGTGGCAGTCGGAGACCCAGTACTTC. Its translation: CASSSWQSETQYF.

The chain employs TRBV11-1 and TRBJ2-7; 8 nucleotides agree with TRBD2. Trimming removed 4 bases from V and 6 bases from J; junction bases left unmatched: 14. Germline CDR1 SGHAT, CDR2 FQDESV (reference sequence). This CDR3 comprises 16 residues. Here the CDR3 reads CASSSGLPGLGSEQYF. DNA of the CDR3: TGTGCCAGCAGCTCCGGATTGCCGGGACTAGGAAGCGAGCAGTACTTC.

The rearrangement joins TRBV14 to TRBJ2-7; 7 nucleotides align to TRBD1. V was clipped by 3 bases and J by 1 base; unmatched bases: 12. The CDR3 has 17 residues. Germline loops: CDR1 SGHDN, CDR2 FVKESK. The chain's CDR3 is CASSHVVTGVVSYEQYF. DNA for the CDR3: TGTGCCAGCAGCCACGTCGTTACAGGGGTCGTTTCCTACGAGCAGTACTTC.

This clone was found many times. This chain joins TRBV6-5 and TRBJ1-3, with D uncertain. CDR3 length: 15 amino acids. Germline V gene sequence: CDR1 MNHEY, CDR2 SVGAGI. V lost 6 bases and J lost 3, with 15 bases in between. CDR3 residues: CASRSHREYGNTIYF. The CDR3 region has the DNA TGTGCCAGCAGGTCCCATCGGGAATATGGAAACACCATATATTTT.

The chain links TRBV18 to TRBJ2-5; TRBD1 aligns across 8 bases. From germline, CDR1 is KGHSH and CDR2 LQKENI. V was clipped by 4 bases and J by 2 bases; unmatched bases: 6. This CDR3 region has 15 residues. CDR3 loop: CASSRHRGTQETQYF. The CDR3 nucleotides are TGTGCCAGCTCACGCCACAGGGGGACTCAAGAGACCCAGTACTTC.

The chain couples TRBV11-3 to TRBJ2-5; D is unresolved. Germline CDR1 reads SGHNT; CDR2 reads YENEEA. The V and J ends lost 2 bases and 5 bases respectively, with 15 bases between them. The CDR3 is 15 amino acids. CDR3 sequence reads: CASSLNSRSVETQYF. The CDR3 DNA reads TGTGCCAGCAGCTTAAACAGCCGCTCGGTTGAGACCCAGTACTTC. The complete variable domain, with remaining parts taken from reference TRBV11-3 and TRBJ2-5, reads EAGVVQSPRYKIIEKKQPVAFWCNPISGHNTLYWYLQNLGQGPELLIRYENEEAVDDSQLPKDRFSAERLKGVDSTLKIQPAELGDSAVYLCASSLNSRSVETQYFGPGTRLLVL.

V usage is TRBV28 and J usage is TRBJ2-7; weak D call: TRBD1 (5 bases). V dropped 7 bases and J dropped 1 base, with 11 bases sitting between them. The CDR3 loop spans 13 amino acids. Germline CDR1 and CDR2: MDHEN and SYDVKM. CDR3 DNA: TGTGCCAGCACGGACACAGCTTCCTACGAGCAGTACTTC. Translated: CASTDTASYEQYF. The variable domain in full, completed from reference TRBV28 and TRBJ2-7, reads DVKVTQSSRYLVKRTGEKVFLECVQDMDHENMFWYRQDPGLGLRLIYFSYDVKMKEKGDIPEGYSVSREKKERFSLILESASTNQTSMYLCASTDTASYEQYFGPGTRLTVT.

V and J are TRBV15 and TRBJ1-2; TRBD1 matches at 10 bases. The length of the CDR3 is 15 residues. Germline lookup yields CDR1 LNHNV and CDR2 YYDKDF (reference sequence). Trimming cost V 3 bases and J 7 bases; bases outside gene matches: 8. The CDR3 spells CATSRDRGYEGGYTF. DNA of the CDR3: TGTGCCACCAGCAGGGACAGGGGGTATGAAGGTGGCTACACCTTC. The whole variable domain, filled in from reference TRBV15 and TRBJ1-2, reads DAMVIQNPRYQVTQFGKPVTLSCSQTLNHNVMYWYQQKSSQAPKLLFHYYDKDFNNEADTPDNFQSRRPNTSFCFLDIRSPGLGDTAMYLCATSRDRGYEGGYTFGSGTRLTVV.

V gene TRBV27 combines with J gene TRBJ2-5; 13 bases map to TRBD2. The CDR3 is 16 amino acids. V was pared by 8 bases and J by 5 bases, with 11 bases of the junction left unmatched. The germline gives CDR1 MNHEY, CDR2 SMNVEV (reference sequence). CDR3 sequence: CASGTSGRGGGETQYF. CDR3 sequence (DNA): TGTGCCAGCGGCACTAGCGGGAGGGGAGGGGGGGAGACCCAGTACTTC.

This rearrangement joins TRBV9 to TRBJ1-4; 9 bases agree with TRBD1. The CDR3 consists of 15 residues. Germline V gene data show CDR1 as SGDLS and CDR2 as YYNGEE. V shed 1 base, J shed 8 bases, and the junction held 6 bases outside the gene matches. The chain's CDR3 is CASSVSGTGREKLFF. DNA for the CDR3: TGTGCCAGCAGCGTATCCGGGACAGGGAGGGAAAAACTGTTTTTT.

The chain uses TRBV6-5 and TRBJ2-1, with 7 positions matching TRBD2. V was pared by 8 bases and J by 6 bases, with 10 bases of the junction left unmatched. Germline assignment: CDR1 MNHEY and CDR2 SVGAGI. This CDR3 spans 14 amino acids. CDR3 in amino acids: CASFTSARLNEQFF. In DNA form, the CDR3 reads TGTGCCAGCTTTACTAGCGCCCGACTCAATGAGCAGTTCTTC.

The chain uses TRBV5-4 and TRBJ2-1, with 9 positions matching TRBD2. V was clipped by 4 bases and J by 12 bases; unmatched bases: 8. This CDR3 is built from 13 residues. From germline, CDR1 is SGHNT and CDR2 YYREEE (reference sequence). The CDR3 protein is CASSPGGGVMQFF. CDR3 bases: TGTGCCAGCAGCCCGGGCGGGGGGGTAATGCAGTTCTTC.

The chain recombines TRBV18 with TRBJ2-7; 13 bases agree with TRBD2. Germline lookup yields CDR1 KGHSH and CDR2 LQKENI. The V gene end was trimmed by 3 bases and the J gene end by 5 bases; junction bases not matched to a gene: 1. This CDR3 is 14 amino acids long. CDR3 loop: CASSPTSGRNEQYF. DNA for the CDR3: TGTGCCAGCTCACCGACTAGCGGGAGGAACGAGCAGTACTTC.

V usage is TRBV29-1 and J usage is TRBJ2-7; 13 nucleotides align to TRBD2. This CDR3 contains 15 residues. The V and J ends lost 4 bases and 3 bases, in that order; junction bases with no gene match: 6. The germline CDR1 and CDR2 sequences are SQVTM and ANQGSEA. CDR3 bases: TGCAGCGTTGCGGGGACTAGCGGGACGATCTACGAGCAGTACTTC. Amino acid sequence: CSVAGTSGTIYEQYF.